This is a list of T cell receptor beta chains from one sample in a study of radiotherapy plus CTLA-4 blockade in lung cancer. TCRdb's table, derived via immunoSEQ multiplex PCR, lists solely in-frame clones and lacks some. The profile covers about 59,000 clones, with approximately 80% appearing a single time and more than 5.5% taken by the ten largest. The sample consisted of peripheral blood, taken from a patient treated with radiotherapy plus ipilimumab. These receptors were obtained from a human donor with non-small cell lung cancer whose response to radiotherapy plus ipilimumab could not be evaluated. CDR3s include the opening cysteine and the closing phenylalanine or tryptophan. A D gene is named only where the DNA matches it firmly. Clone size is not always given. Where it is, it says once, few, many or a class for expanded clones.

D gene: NA; V gene: TRBV6-5; clone size: NA; J gene: TRBJ1-1; CDR3 DNA: TGTGCCAGCAGGGTGTCAGGGGACGGCGCAGCTTTCTTT; CDR3 protein: CASRVSGDGAAFF
D gene: NA; V gene: TRBV5-8; clone size: few; J gene: TRBJ1-5; CDR3 DNA: TGTGCCAGCAGCTTGAACGCGGGGCCCCAGCATTTT; CDR3 protein: CASSLNAGPQHF
D gene: TRBD1; V gene: TRBV27; clone size: NA; J gene: TRBJ1-3; CDR3 DNA: TGTGCCAGTGGCTCGTCTGCGGGACAGGGAAGTAACACCATATATTTT; CDR3 protein: CASGSSAGQGSNTIYF
D gene: TRBD1; V gene: TRBV6-5; clone size: NA; J gene: TRBJ1-2; CDR3 DNA: TGTGCCAGCAGTGGGACAGGGTCTTATAACTATGGCTACACCTTC; CDR3 protein: CASSGTGSYNYGYTF
D gene: TRBD1; V gene: TRBV28; clone size: NA; J gene: TRBJ1-2; CDR3 DNA: TGTGCCAGCAGTTACCGGGACAGATATGGCTACACCTTC; CDR3 protein: CASSYRDRYGYTF
D gene: TRBD2; V gene: TRBV2; clone size: NA; J gene: TRBJ2-3; CDR3 DNA: TGTGCCACCTCCCCGGGACCGGGACTAGCGGCCACAGATACGCAGTATTTT; CDR3 protein: CATSPGPGLAATDTQYF
D gene: TRBD1; V gene: TRBV6-6; clone size: NA; J gene: TRBJ1-5; CDR3 DNA: TGTGCCTCGACAGGGAACAATCAGCCCCAGCATTTT; CDR3 protein: CASTGNNQPQHF
D gene: NA; V gene: TRBV5-1; clone size: NA; J gene: TRBJ1-1; CDR3 DNA: TGCGCCAGCAGCTTTAATGGGGGCTCGGGCACTGAAGCTTTCTTT; CDR3 protein: CASSFNGGSGTEAFF
D gene: TRBD1; V gene: TRBV6-5; clone size: NA; J gene: TRBJ1-1; CDR3 DNA: TGTGCCAGCACCGCACAGGGGGGGAGCACTGAAGCTTTCTTT; CDR3 protein: CASTAQGGSTEAFF
D gene: NA; V gene: TRBV6-5; clone size: NA; J gene: TRBJ1-2; CDR3 DNA: TGTGCCAGCAGTCCAGGGGACTATGGCTACACCTTC; CDR3 protein: CASSPGDYGYTF
D gene: TRBD1; V gene: TRBV27; clone size: NA; J gene: TRBJ2-7; CDR3 DNA: TGTGCCAGCAGTTTATCGACAGGGAACTACGAGCAGTACTTC; CDR3 protein: CASSLSTGNYEQYF
D gene: TRBD1; V gene: TRBV6-1; clone size: NA; J gene: TRBJ2-7; CDR3 DNA: TGTGCCAGCAGTTCCGGGACAGACTACGAGCAGTACTTC; CDR3 protein: CASSSGTDYEQYF
D gene: TRBD2; V gene: TRBV12-5; clone size: NA; J gene: TRBJ2-7; CDR3 DNA: TGTGCTAGTGGTCCCCCGGGGGGGTGGGCCTACGAGCAGTACTTC; CDR3 protein: CASGPPGGWAYEQYF
D gene: TRBD2; V gene: TRBV27; clone size: NA; J gene: TRBJ2-7; CDR3 DNA: TGTGCCAGCAGGGGACTAAGTTCCCATTACGAGCAGTACTTC; CDR3 protein: CASRGLSSHYEQYF
D gene: TRBD1; V gene: TRBV7-6; clone size: few; J gene: TRBJ1-1; CDR3 DNA: TGTGCCAGCAGCTGGAACCTCGGGACAGGGGGCAGGAGCATGAACACTGAAGCTTTCTTT; CDR3 protein: CASSWNLGTGGRSMNTEAFF
D gene: TRBD2; V gene: TRBV2; clone size: NA; J gene: TRBJ2-7; CDR3 DNA: TGTGCCAGCAAGCGGGACCAGATCTACGAGCAGTACTTC; CDR3 protein: CASKRDQIYEQYF
D gene: NA; V gene: TRBV7-2; clone size: NA; J gene: TRBJ1-2; CDR3 DNA: TGTGCCAGCAGCTTAGGGGTGATAGCAGTTAACTATGGCTACACCTTC; CDR3 protein: CASSLGVIAVNYGYTF
D gene: NA; V gene: TRBV25-1; clone size: NA; J gene: TRBJ1-1; CDR3 DNA: TGTGCCAGCAGTGAGACAGGTTTTATTAACACTGAAGCTTTCTTT; CDR3 protein: CASSETGFINTEAFF
D gene: NA; V gene: TRBV5-1; clone size: NA; J gene: TRBJ2-2; CDR3 DNA: TGCGCCAGCAACCCGTACAGGGCTAACACCGGGGAGCTGTTTTTT; CDR3 protein: CASNPYRANTGELFF
D gene: TRBD1; V gene: TRBV6-5; clone size: NA; J gene: TRBJ1-5; CDR3 DNA: TGTGCCAGCAGTACAGGGGCTAGCAATCAGCCCCAGCATTTT; CDR3 protein: CASSTGASNQPQHF
D gene: NA; V gene: TRBV4-1; clone size: few; J gene: TRBJ2-2; CDR3 DNA: TGCGCCAGCAGTGTAGCGTCAAGAACCGGGGAGCTGTTTTTT; CDR3 protein: CASSVASRTGELFF
D gene: TRBD1; V gene: TRBV2; clone size: NA; J gene: TRBJ2-7; CDR3 DNA: TGTGCCAGCAGGGACCGAAGGGGGCAATACGAGCAGTACTTC; CDR3 protein: CASRDRRGQYEQYF
D gene: TRBD1; V gene: TRBV5-1; clone size: NA; J gene: TRBJ2-6; CDR3 DNA: TGCGCCAGCCGACAGGGGGACTCTGGGGCCAACGTCCTGACTTTC; CDR3 protein: CASRQGDSGANVLTF
D gene: NA; V gene: TRBV5-6; clone size: NA; J gene: TRBJ1-2; CDR3 DNA: TGTGCCAGCTTCTTCACCGGGACACGAGTTGGCTATGGCTACACCTTC; CDR3 protein: CASFFTGTRVGYGYTF
D gene: NA; V gene: TRBV7-9; clone size: NA; J gene: TRBJ2-1; CDR3 DNA: TGTGCCAGCAGCCGTTCCCCGTTAGGGGGCAATGAGCAGTTCTTC; CDR3 protein: CASSRSPLGGNEQFF
D gene: NA; V gene: TRBV9; clone size: NA; J gene: TRBJ2-1; CDR3 DNA: TGTGCCAGCAGCGTCCGGGACTCGCCCTGGGATGAGCAGTTCTTC; CDR3 protein: CASSVRDSPWDEQFF
D gene: NA; V gene: TRBV5-1; clone size: once; J gene: TRBJ1-1; CDR3 DNA: TGCGCCAGCAGTACAGGTCCGACTGAAGCTTTCTTT; CDR3 protein: CASSTGPTEAFF
D gene: NA; V gene: TRBV27; clone size: NA; J gene: TRBJ2-3; CDR3 DNA: TGTGCCAGCTGGGCCCGGGACACAAGCCACACAGATACGCAGTATTTT; CDR3 protein: CASWARDTSHTDTQYF
D gene: NA; V gene: TRBV27; clone size: NA; J gene: TRBJ2-7; CDR3 DNA: TGTGCCAGCAGTTTGACCTACGGGGGGCTATACGAGCAGTACTTC; CDR3 protein: CASSLTYGGLYEQYF
D gene: TRBD2; V gene: TRBV7-2; clone size: NA; J gene: TRBJ2-7; CDR3 DNA: TGTGCCAGCAGCTTTGCTAGCGGAGCTATCTACGAGCAGTACTTC; CDR3 protein: CASSFASGAIYEQYF
D gene: NA; V gene: TRBV21-1; clone size: NA; J gene: TRBJ1-2; CDR3 DNA: TGTGCCAGCAGCACCCATTCAGGGGGAGATAACTATGGCTACACCTTC; CDR3 protein: CASSTHSGGDNYGYTF
D gene: NA; V gene: TRBV7-8; clone size: NA; J gene: TRBJ2-7; CDR3 DNA: TGTGCCAGCAGCTTAGTCTCTTCAGGGTCCTACGAGCAGTACTTC; CDR3 protein: CASSLVSSGSYEQYF
D gene: NA; V gene: TRBV4-3; clone size: few; J gene: TRBJ1-6; CDR3 DNA: TGCGCCAGCAGCCAAGCGGGGGGTCCCTATAATTCACCCCTCCACTTT; CDR3 protein: CASSQAGGPYNSPLHF
D gene: NA; V gene: TRBV2; clone size: NA; J gene: TRBJ2-7; CDR3 DNA: TGTGCCAGCAGTCCCCCGGGATTCTCCTACGAGCAGTACTTC; CDR3 protein: CASSPPGFSYEQYF